This T cell receptor (beta chain) is from a study of blood T cells in healthy people across ages (dated by TCRdb to between 2015 and 2016). General notes on the study: In model experiments, template switching captured roughly one uniquely barcoded TCR beta cDNA molecule for every two T cells. The study measured age-related changes in TCR beta repertoire diversity using deep sequencing normalized with unique cDNA molecular identifiers. The donors were split into four age groups: young (average 16 years), middle-aged (39), aged (roughly 68) and long-lived (roughly 88). To avoid experimental bias, donors of different ages were distributed randomly across sequencing lanes. The study analyzed two additional independent replicas of 1 million unique cDNA reads from the same blood draw for two donors, one aged 18 to 29 and one aged 80 or older. The research as a whole found: Conclusive comparison of naive and antigen-experienced compartments was prevented by the profiling of bulk unsorted PBMCs. The long-lived group showed more naive CD4+ T cells, fewer expanded clones and increased TCR diversity than the aged group, suggesting age selection. As age increased, observed TCR beta diversity per million T cells dropped in a roughly linear way, and a significant reduction was already evident by age around 41. A strong correlation was found between observed TCR beta diversity and the percentage of naive T cells measured by flow cytometry. Estimates of total diversity based on one million sequenced T cells were regarded as lower bounds and as underestimates. The CMV infection status of donors was not known, potentially confounding age-related changes in expanded clonotypes.

Regarding this clonotype: The specificity of this receptor is unknown. It has no much larger one-base neighbor in the sample; base qualities were not kept.

Receptor amplification or capture employed 5' RACE. Sequenced using an Illumina HiSeq 2500. A second PCR of about 7 to 12 cycles was run with a J-beta primer mix and a sample-barcoded 5' primer. A unique molecular identifier was introduced onto each TCR beta cDNA molecule by a template-switch 5' adaptor carrying 12 random nucleotides. Each sample yielded at least 2.5 million CDR3-containing paired-end reads. First-strand cDNA synthesis was performed from all RNA using the Mint cDNA synthesis kit, with priming by a TRBC-specific oligonucleotide. Following uracil-DNA glycosylase treatment, a first 18-cycle PCR with universal primers M1SS and BC2_uni_R was performed on all cDNA. Regarding the original processing steps: For normalization, 1 million high-quality reads were randomly selected from each sample, with every read carrying a distinct molecular identifier. Instead of being binned into consensus sequences, reads that shared molecular identifiers were thrown out. MiTCR, with a Q25 quality threshold and the strictest error-elimination algorithm, was used for CDR3 identification, clonotype clustering and error correction. A nonparametric unseen species model with Euler transformation was used to estimate lower-bound total TCR beta diversity. Using fastp trimming at Q25 and MiXCR clonotype assembly, TCRdb reanalyzed the public sequencing data and kept in-frame beta chains. Each CDR3 protein appears once, grouped with its most common genes and DNA. TCRdb's processing, not the authors' own work, is the source of the V and J calls. The sample data list about 1.4 million distinct CDR3 sequences, and approximately 63% of these were observed just once. The ten largest clones capture about 6.7% of the sample.

The donors were around 39 Caucasian individuals from Russia, aged about 6 to 95 years, who were systemically healthy. Approximately 9.3 milliliters of peripheral blood were collected from each donor into EDTA-treated Vacutainer tubes. Ficoll-Paque density-gradient centrifugation was used to isolate PBMCs, with at least 7 million per sample. Total RNA, at least 6 micrograms per sample, was extracted from PBMCs with Trizol reagent. Naive CD45RAhigh/CD27high T cell percentages were measured by flow cytometry on a PBMC aliquot from every donor. Source material: blood. This receptor was identified in a man aged 18 to 29 in good health.

At the DNA level, the sequence is TGTGCCAGCAGTGAGCCACAGGGGGCAGGGGAAAAACTGTTTTTT. Its protein is CASSEPQGAGEKLFF. The chain was built from TRBV25-1 and TRBJ1-4; the junction holds 9 bases that match TRBD1. CDR1 is given as MGHDK and CDR2 as SYGVNS, both from the germline V gene. V is trimmed back by 3 bases and J by 8 bases, and the junction contains 7 bases that no gene match accounts for. The CDR3 numbers 15 residues from cysteine through phenylalanine. Left in the record is the CDR3 DNA by itself, 45 bases read in frame from the first base.